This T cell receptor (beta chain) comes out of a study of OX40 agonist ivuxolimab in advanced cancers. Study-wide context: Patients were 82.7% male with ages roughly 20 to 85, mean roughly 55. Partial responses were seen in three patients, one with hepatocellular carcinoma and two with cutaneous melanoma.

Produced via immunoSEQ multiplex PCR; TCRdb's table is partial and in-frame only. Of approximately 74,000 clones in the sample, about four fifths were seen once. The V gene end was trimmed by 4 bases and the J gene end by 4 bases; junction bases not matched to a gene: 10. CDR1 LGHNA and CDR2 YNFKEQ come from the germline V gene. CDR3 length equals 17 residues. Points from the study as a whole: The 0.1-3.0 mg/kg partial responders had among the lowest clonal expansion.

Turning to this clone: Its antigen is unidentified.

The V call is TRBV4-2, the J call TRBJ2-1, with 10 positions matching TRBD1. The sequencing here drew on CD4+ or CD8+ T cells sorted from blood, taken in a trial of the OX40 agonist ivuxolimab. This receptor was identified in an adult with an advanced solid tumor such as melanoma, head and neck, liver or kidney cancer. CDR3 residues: CASSPTPGQGRYNEQFF. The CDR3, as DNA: TGTGCCAGCAGCCCTACTCCGGGACAGGGGAGGTACAATGAGCAGTTCTTC.